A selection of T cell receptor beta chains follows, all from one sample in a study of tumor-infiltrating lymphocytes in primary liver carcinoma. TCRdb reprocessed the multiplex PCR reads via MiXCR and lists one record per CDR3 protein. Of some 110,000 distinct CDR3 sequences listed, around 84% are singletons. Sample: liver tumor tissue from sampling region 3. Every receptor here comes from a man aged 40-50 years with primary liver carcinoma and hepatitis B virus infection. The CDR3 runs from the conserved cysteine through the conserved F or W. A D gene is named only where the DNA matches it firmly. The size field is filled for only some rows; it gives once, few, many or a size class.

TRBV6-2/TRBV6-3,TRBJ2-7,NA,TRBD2,CASSYSSIGRRYEQYF,TGTGCCAGCAGTTACTCGTCTATCGGGAGGAGATATGAGCAGTACTTC
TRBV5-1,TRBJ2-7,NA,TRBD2,CASSFKTSVTGGSYEQYF,TGTGCCAGCAGCTTCAAGACTAGCGTAACTGGGGGAAGCTACGAGCAGTACTTC
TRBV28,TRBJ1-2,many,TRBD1,CASTDRGGGRHYGYTF,TGTGCCAGCACCGACAGGGGTGGGGGAAGGCACTATGGCTACACCTTC
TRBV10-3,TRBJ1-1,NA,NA,CAISTRGQENTETFF,TGTGCCATTTCCACCAGGGGACAAGAGAACACTGAAACTTTCTTT
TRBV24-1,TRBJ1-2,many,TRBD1,CATSDSGTVYGYTF,TGTGCCACCAGTGATTCCGGGACAGTCTATGGCTACACCTTC
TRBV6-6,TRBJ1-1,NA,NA,CASSYFSENTEAFF,TGTGCCAGCAGTTATTTTTCAGAAAACACTGAAGCTTTCTTT
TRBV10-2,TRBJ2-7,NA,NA,CANSESLWGGEQYF,TGCGCCAACAGTGAGTCCCTATGGGGAGGCGAGCAGTACTTC
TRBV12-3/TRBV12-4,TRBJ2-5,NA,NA,CPSSSERTGVSQYF,TGTCCCAGCAGTTCAGAGCGTACCGGGGTGTCCCAGTACTTC
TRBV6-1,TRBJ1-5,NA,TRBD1,CDSSGRQGLTNQPQHF,TGTGACAGCAGTGGAAGACAGGGGTTGACCAATCAGCCACAGCATTTT
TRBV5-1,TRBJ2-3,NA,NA,CASTLEAGMQYF,TGCGCCAGCACCTTGGAGGCGGGCATGCAGTATTTT
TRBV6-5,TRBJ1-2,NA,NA,CVSSRPGVGHGYTF,TGTGTCAGCAGCCGGCCAGGGGTGGGCCATGGCTACACCTTC
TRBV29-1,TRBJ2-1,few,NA,CSDAGLSDNEQFF,TGCAGCGACGCTGGTCTGAGTGACAATGAGCAGTTCTTC
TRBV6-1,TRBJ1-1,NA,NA,CASSRWNPEAFF,TGTGCCAGCAGTAGGTGGAACCCTGAAGCTTTCTTT
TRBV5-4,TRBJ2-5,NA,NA,CASSSNGDGQETQYF,TGTGCCAGTAGCTCGAATGGGGACGGCCAAGAGACCCAGTACTTC
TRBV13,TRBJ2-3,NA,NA,CASSFLSRQSVDTLYF,TGTGCCAGCAGCTTTCTTTCGCGTCAATCCGTAGATACGCTGTATTTT
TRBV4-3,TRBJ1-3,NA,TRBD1,CASNQAATGGRNTIYF,TGCGCCAGCAACCAAGCCGCGACAGGGGGTAGAAACACCATATATTTT
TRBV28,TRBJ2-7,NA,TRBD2,CAITPGLAGAEQYF,TGTGCCATCACCCCGGGACTAGCGGGAGCCGAGCAGTACTTC
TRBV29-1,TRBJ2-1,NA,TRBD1,CSDLPGQGSSYNGQFF,TGCAGCGACCTCCCTGGACAGGGAAGCTCCTACAATGGGCAGTTCTTC
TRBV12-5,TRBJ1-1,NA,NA,CASGLPKNRDKDTDVFF,TGTGCTAGTGGTTTGCCTAAAAACCGAGACAAAGACACTGATGTTTTCTTT
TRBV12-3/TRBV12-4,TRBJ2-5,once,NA,CASSLIVGEVQYF,TGTGCCAGCAGTTTAATAGTGGGAGAGGTCCAGTACTTC
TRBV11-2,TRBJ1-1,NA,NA,CASSQALSSEAFF,TGTGCCAGCAGCCAAGCGTTAAGCAGTGAAGCTTTCTTT
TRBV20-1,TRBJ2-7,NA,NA,CSARGQGFSGEQYF,TGCAGTGCTAGAGGTCAGGGGTTCTCTGGGGAGCAGTACTTC
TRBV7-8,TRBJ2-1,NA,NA,CASSFGQVALRHNEPFF,TGTGCCAGCAGCTTCGGGCAGGTGGCCCTGAGACACAATGAGCCGTTCTTC
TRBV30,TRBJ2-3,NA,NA,CAWNTGYLDTQYF,TGTGCCTGGAATACAGGGTACCTAGATACGCAGTATTTT
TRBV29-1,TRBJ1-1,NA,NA,CSVEDSSYTEALF,TGCAGCGTTGAGGACAGCAGCTACACTGAAGCTCTCTTC
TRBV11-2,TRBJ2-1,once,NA,CASCLDRLAIGDEQFF,TGTGCCAGCTGCTTAGATCGTTTAGCGATAGGGGATGAGCAGTTTTTC
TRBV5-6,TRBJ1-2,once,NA,CASSHNYRDTNYGYTF,TGTGCCAGCAGTCACAATTACCGGGACACTAACTATGGCTACACCTTC
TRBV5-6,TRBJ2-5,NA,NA,CAISWERETQYF,TGTGCCATCAGCTGGGAGCGGGAGACCCAGTACTTC
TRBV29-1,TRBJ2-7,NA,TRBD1,CSVWTGHVGEHYF,TGCAGCGTTTGGACAGGGCATGTGGGGGAGCACTACTTC
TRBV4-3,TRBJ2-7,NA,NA,CDSSQEAGSRYHEQYF,TGCGACAGCAGCCAAGAGGCGGGGAGTAGATACCACGAGCAGTACTTC
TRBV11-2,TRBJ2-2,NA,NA,CASSHVQGRTGELFF,TGTGCCAGCAGCCATGTACAGGGAAGGACCGGGGAGCTGTTTTTT
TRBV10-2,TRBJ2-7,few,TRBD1,CASSRGRGIDEQYF,TGCGCCAGCAGCCGGGGCAGGGGGATCGATGAGCAGTACTTC
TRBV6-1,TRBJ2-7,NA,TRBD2,CTSSEVRTSGKYEQYF,TGTACCAGCAGTGAGGTACGAACTAGCGGGAAGTACGAGCAGTACTTC
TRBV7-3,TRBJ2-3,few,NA,CASSLRTGRGDTQYF,TGTGCCAGCAGCTTAAGGACAGGGAGGGGAGATACGCAGTATTTT
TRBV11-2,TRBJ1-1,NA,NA,CVSSLGENTEAFF,TGTGTCAGCAGCCTCGGGGAGAACACTGAGGCTTTCTTT
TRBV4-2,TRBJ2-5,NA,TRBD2,CASSRAGPHGETQYF,TGTGCCAGTAGCCGAGCGGGGCCCCATGGTGAGACCCAGTACTTC
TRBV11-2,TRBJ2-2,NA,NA,CASSLDHRGRDTGKLFF,TGTGCCAGTAGCTTAGATCATCGGGGTAGGGACACCGGGAAGTTGTTTTTT
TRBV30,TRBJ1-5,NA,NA,CAWRAAPSNQSQHF,TGTGCCTGGAGGGCCGCGCCGAGCAATCAGTCCCAGCATTTT
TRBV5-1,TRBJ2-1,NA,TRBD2,CASSSRGLAGRNYYNEPFF,TGCGCCAGCAGCTCGAGGGGTCTAGCGGGAAGGAACTATTACAATGAGCCGTTCTTC
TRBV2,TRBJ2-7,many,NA,CASSVDVYEQYF,TGTGCCAGCAGTGTGGACGTCTACGAGCAGTACTTC
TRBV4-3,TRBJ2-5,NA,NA,CAISQVPGRETQYF,TGCGCCATCAGCCAAGTTCCGGGAAGGGAGACCCAGTACTTC
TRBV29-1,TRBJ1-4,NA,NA,CIGATNEKLFF,TGCATCGGGGCAACTAATGAAAAACTGTTCTTT
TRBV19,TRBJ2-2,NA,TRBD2,CASSLGLAGSMETGELFF,TGTGCCAGTAGCCTCGGACTAGCGGGCTCAATGGAGACCGGGGAGCTGTTTTTT
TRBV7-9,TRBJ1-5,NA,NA,CTISPQGGSNQPQHF,TGTACCATCAGCCCCCAGGGAGGAAGCAATCAGCCCCAGCATTTT